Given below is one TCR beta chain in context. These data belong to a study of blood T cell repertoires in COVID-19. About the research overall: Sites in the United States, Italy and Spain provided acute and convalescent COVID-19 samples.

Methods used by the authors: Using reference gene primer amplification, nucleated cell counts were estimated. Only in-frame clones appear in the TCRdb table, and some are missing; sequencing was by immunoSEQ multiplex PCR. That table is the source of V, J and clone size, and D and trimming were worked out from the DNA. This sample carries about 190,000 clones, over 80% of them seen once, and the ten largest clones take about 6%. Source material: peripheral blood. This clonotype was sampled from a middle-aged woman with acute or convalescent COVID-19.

The DNA of the CDR3 is TGTGCCAGTAGTATTGGCGGGAGGGCCTGGGACAATGAGCAGTTCTTC. Translation gives CASSIGGRAWDNEQFF. This chain joins TRBV19 and TRBJ2-1; 9 positions agree with TRBD2. CDR3 length: 16 residues. The V segment lost 3 bases and the J segment 5 bases; nucleotides outside the gene matches: 8. CDR1 LNHDA and CDR2 SQIVND come from the germline V gene (reference sequence). Full variable domain (missing parts from reference TRBV19 and TRBJ2-1): DGGITQSPKYLFRKEGQNVTLSCEQNLNHDAMYWYRQDPGQGLRLIYYSQIVNDFQKGDIAEGYSVSREKKESFPLTVTSAQKNPTAFYLCASSIGGRAWDNEQFFGPGTRLTVL.